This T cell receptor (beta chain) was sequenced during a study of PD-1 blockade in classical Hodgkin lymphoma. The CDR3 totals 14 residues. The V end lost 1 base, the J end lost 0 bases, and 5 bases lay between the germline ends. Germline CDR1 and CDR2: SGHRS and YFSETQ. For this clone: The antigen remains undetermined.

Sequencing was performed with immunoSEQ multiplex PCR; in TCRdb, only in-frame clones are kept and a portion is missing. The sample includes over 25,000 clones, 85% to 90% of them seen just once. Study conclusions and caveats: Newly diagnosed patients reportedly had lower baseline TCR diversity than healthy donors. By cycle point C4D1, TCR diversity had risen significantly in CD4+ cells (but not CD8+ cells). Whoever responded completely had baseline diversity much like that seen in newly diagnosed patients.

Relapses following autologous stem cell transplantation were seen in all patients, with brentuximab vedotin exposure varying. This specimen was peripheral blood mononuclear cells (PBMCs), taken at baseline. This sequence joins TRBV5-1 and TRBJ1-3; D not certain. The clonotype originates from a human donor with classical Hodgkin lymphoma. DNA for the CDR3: TGCGCCAGCAGCTTGAGTAGCTCTGGAAACACCATATATTTT. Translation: CASSLSSSGNTIYF.